This T cell receptor (beta chain) was sequenced in a study of identifying expanded T cells in peripheral blood. Overall study findings and caveats: Clone count variance between approximately two-week samples rose with total template count. Technical replicates showed about 1.1 changed clones; two weeks 15 to 20; four weeks 19.

On this clone: Its antigen is not known.

TCRdb's table, derived via immunoSEQ multiplex PCR, lists solely in-frame clones and lacks some. The table includes approximately 90,000 clones, about 85% detected once. From germline, CDR1 is MNHNY and CDR2 SVGAGI (reference sequence). V lost 0 bases and J lost 7, with 9 bases in between. This CDR3 has 13 residues. During the collection period, no donor immune events like infections were recorded. The chain combines TRBV6-6 with TRBJ1-2; D call uncertain. The receptor was derived from a person between 18 and 69 years old in good health. The specimen sequenced was blood. DNA of the CDR3: TGTGCCAGCAGTTACTCGAGGCACTTTGGCTACACCTTC. It is translated as CASSYSRHFGYTF.